This T cell receptor beta chain stems from a study of blood T cells in healthy people across ages. Primed by a sample-barcoded 5' primer and a J-beta primer mix, a second PCR proceeded for roughly 6 to 12 cycles. Each CDR3 protein is one row after TCRdb ran MiXCR on the 5' RACE reads. The sample consists of some 800,000 distinct CDR3 sequences, approximately 48% of them appearing once. Each donor had roughly 10 milliliters of peripheral blood drawn. The study's findings and limits: Using unsorted PBMCs precluded a conclusive naive versus antigen-experienced comparison. Compared with aged donors, long-lived donors showed fewer expanded clones, suggesting selection. Diversity estimated from one million T cells was considered an underestimate.

Trimming took 0 bases from V and 7 from J, leaving 21 bases between them. Looked up from germline, CDR1 is LGHNA and CDR2 is YSLEER. The CDR3 extends over 17 amino acids. Points on this clonotype: Its antigen remains unknown.

The sequencing sample was made of blood. This clonotype originated in a man between 60 and 75 years old in good health. V and J are TRBV4-3 and TRBJ2-5; D is ambiguous. CDR3 nucleotide sequence: TGCGCCAGCAGCCAAGAGCCGCCTCTTAAGGGTCCAGGGACCCAGTACTTC. Its translation is CASSQEPPLKGPGTQYF.